The 5 T cell receptor beta chains below all came from one sample that was sequenced in a study of T-cell memory formation after mild COVID-19. In TCRdb, the 5' RACE reads were re-called with MiXCR into one record per CDR3 protein. The table lists 40,000 to 55,000 distinct CDR3 sequences, 12% of them singletons, with around 25% in the top ten. What was sequenced was PBMCs or a T cell subset sorted from them (not recorded which). These receptors all come from a man younger than 35 who had mild COVID-19 (a few samples of this study predate the infection). Cell type and time point are not known.

This clonotype was recorded at least ten times. Germline is not matched at one junction end, which may reflect a read error. The chain links TRBV7-7 to TRBJ2-3; tentatively, D is TRBD1 or TRBD2 (5 bases each). This CDR3 contains 14 residues. From germline, CDR1 is SSHAT and CDR2 FNYEAQ (reference sequence). The CDR3 protein is CASSWDPSADTQYF. As DNA, the CDR3 is TGTGCTAGCAGCTGGGACCCCTCGGCAGATACGCAGTATTTT.

This clonotype was detected a few times. V is TRBV6-1 and J is TRBJ2-3, with 11 bases identical to TRBD2. Looked up from germline, CDR1 is MNHNS and CDR2 is SASEGT. V gave up 10 bases and J gave up 4 bases; unmatched junction bases: 7. CDR3 size: 14 residues. CDR3 sequence (DNA): TGTGCCACTCATAGCGGGGGGGATGCAGATACGCAGTATTTT. It encodes CATHSGGDADTQYF.

The CDR3 loop reads CSVTTGRHQPQHF. CDR3 DNA sequence: TGCAGCGTGACGACAGGCCGACATCAGCCCCAGCATTTT. J is TRBJ1-5 and V is TRBV29-1, with D possibly matching TRBD1 (6 bases). The CDR3 loop spans 13 amino acids. The V end was cut by 6 bases, the J end by 5 bases, with 14 bases between. The germline CDR1 and CDR2 sequences are SQVTM and ANQGSEA. The entire variable domain, with the rest obtained from reference TRBV29-1 and TRBJ1-5, is as follows: SAVISQKPSRDICQRGTSLTIQCQVDSQVTMMFWYRQQPGQSLTLIATANQGSEATYESGFVIDKFPISRPNLTFSTLTVSNMSPEDSSIYLCSVTTGRHQPQHFGDGTRLSIL.

The chain couples TRBV18 to TRBJ2-2; TRBD1 matches at 9 bases. Germline CDR1 KGHSH, CDR2 LQKENI. CDR3 length equals 15 residues. V gave up 3 bases and J gave up 7 bases; unmatched junction bases: 6. The CDR3 loop is CASSPRDRVSGELFF. In DNA, the CDR3 is TGTGCCAGCTCACCCCGGGACAGGGTGAGCGGGGAGCTGTTTTTT.

This clonotype has just a few counts. This chain links TRBV4-3 with TRBJ2-7; D might be TRBD1 or TRBD2, each matching 7 bases. Per the germline V gene, CDR1 is LGHNA and CDR2 is YSLEER. With 0 bases removed from V and 7 bases from J, the gap between germline ends came to 16 bases. There are 15 residues in the CDR3. CDR3 sequence: CASSQEGGWGGEQYF. The CDR3 DNA reads TGCGCCAGCAGCCAAGAAGGGGGCTGGGGGGGTGAGCAGTACTTC.